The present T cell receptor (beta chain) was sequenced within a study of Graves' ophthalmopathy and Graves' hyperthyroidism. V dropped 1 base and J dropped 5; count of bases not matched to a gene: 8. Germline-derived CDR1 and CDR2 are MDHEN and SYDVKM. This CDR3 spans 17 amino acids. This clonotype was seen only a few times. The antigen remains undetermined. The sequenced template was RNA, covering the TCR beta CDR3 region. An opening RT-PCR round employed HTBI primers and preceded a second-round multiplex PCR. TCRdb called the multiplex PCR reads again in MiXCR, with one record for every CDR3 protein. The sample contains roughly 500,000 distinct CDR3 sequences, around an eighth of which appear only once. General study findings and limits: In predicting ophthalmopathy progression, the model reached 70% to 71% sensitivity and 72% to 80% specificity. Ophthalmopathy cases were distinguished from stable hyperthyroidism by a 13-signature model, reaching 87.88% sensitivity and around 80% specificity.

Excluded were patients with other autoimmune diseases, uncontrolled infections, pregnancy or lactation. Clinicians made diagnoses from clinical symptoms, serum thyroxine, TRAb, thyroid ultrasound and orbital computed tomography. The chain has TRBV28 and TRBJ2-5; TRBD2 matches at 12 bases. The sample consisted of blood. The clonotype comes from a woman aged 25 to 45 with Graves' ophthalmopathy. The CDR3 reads CASSLFSRLAGDETQYF. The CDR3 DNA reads TGTGCCAGCAGTTTATTCTCTAGACTAGCGGGAGACGAGACCCAGTACTTC.